A single T cell receptor beta chain is shown here with its context. What it binds is not known. The data were produced by immunoSEQ multiplex PCR, yet TCRdb's version contains in-frame clones alone and is incomplete. This table has tens of thousands of clones, 74% appearing once. The sample originates from a study of vaccination effects on CD4 cells after COVID-19. Study at large: Subjects were given two BNT162b2 or mRNA-1273 vaccine doses.

Study results and caveats: Infection-derived and vaccine-derived clones contracted markedly late after vaccination.

Viral peptide pool expansion of antigen-specific CD4+ T cells preceded sequencing in the ViraFEST assay. Following 10 days of culture, CD4+ T cells were isolated. Nucleocapsid antibodies were negative in the vaccine recipients, who had never had SARS-CoV-2 infection. With approximately 9.8 ug/ml peptides and around 9.6 IU/ml IL-2, fewer than 2.5 million PBMC per well were cultured. Cultures received IL-2 medium that replaced half the medium on days 3 and 7. J lost 11 bases, V lost 1 base, and 4 bases had no gene match. The CDR3 totals 12 residues. Germline assignment: CDR1 LGHDT and CDR2 YNNKEL (reference sequence).

Sequencing used CD4+ T cells from PBMCs cultured with SARS-CoV-2 spike peptides, obtained before COVID-19 vaccination. The gene calls are TRBV3-1 (or the pseudogene TRBV3-2) and TRBJ1-1, with 7 bases lining up with TRBD1. The receptor comes from a human donor who received a COVID-19 vaccine. CDR3 region: CASSQVDRDAFF. The CDR3 nucleotides are TGTGCCAGCAGCCAAGTTGACAGGGACGCTTTCTTT.